Listed below are T cell receptor beta chains from one sample, sequenced in a study of blood T cell repertoires in COVID-19. Sequencing used immunoSEQ multiplex PCR; TCRdb keeps in-frame clones, though not all of them. The sample contains over 15,000 clones, 80% to 90% of which appear only once. Sequencing used peripheral blood. These receptors came from a man in his 60s with active COVID-19. CDR3s include the opening cysteine and the closing phenylalanine or tryptophan. A D gene is named only where the DNA matches it firmly. The size field is filled for only some rows; it gives once, few, many or a size class.

-,TRBJ1-1,-,TRBV7-9,TGTGCCAGCACCCCATTTCGGGGTGGAGGCCAAGCTTTCTTT,CASTPFRGGGQAFF
-,TRBJ2-7,TRBD2,TRBV5-5,TGTGCCAGCAGCTTGGGAGTAGCGGGAGGCCTGTACGAGCAGTACTTC,CASSLGVAGGLYEQYF
-,TRBJ2-1,-,TRBV6-1,TGTGCCAGCAGTGAAGACCCCAGCTCCTACAATGAGCAGTTCTTC,CASSEDPSSYNEQFF
-,TRBJ2-3,-,TRBV5-1,TGCGCCAGCAGCTTGCTACGGCAGGGTGGATTCTCAGATACGCAGTATTTT,CASSLLRQGGFSDTQYF
-,TRBJ2-7,-,TRBV19,TGTGCCAGTAGTATAGTCGTGGACAGTTCGATCGAGCAGTACTTC,CASSIVVDSSIEQYF
once,TRBJ2-3,TRBD2,TRBV27,TGTGCCAGCAAACCACTAGCGGGGGATACGCAGTATTTT,CASKPLAGDTQYF
-,TRBJ2-1,-,TRBV9,TGTGCCAGCAGCGAAGGCGGGATCAGAAATGAGCAGTTCTTC,CASSEGGIRNEQFF
-,TRBJ2-3,TRBD2,TRBV12-5,TGTGCTAGTGGTTATACGCGCGGGGGGGGTTCGGATACGCAGTATTTT,CASGYTRGGGSDTQYF
-,TRBJ2-1,TRBD2,TRBV9,TGTGCCAGCAGCGAGCGGGGACTAGCGCCGGAGGTGCTCAATGAGCAGTTCTTC,CASSERGLAPEVLNEQFF
-,TRBJ2-7,TRBD1,TRBV5-4,TGTGCCAGCTCTCGCCCCGGGACAGGGAACGAGCAGTACTTC,CASSRPGTGNEQYF
-,TRBJ2-3,TRBD2,TRBV12-5,TGTGCTAGTGGTCTCTCAGCCGGCGGGAGCTCAGATACGCAGTATTTT,CASGLSAGGSSDTQYF
-,TRBJ2-2,TRBD1,TRBV5-4,TGTGCCAGCAGTCAGGGACAGTCCCGGACCGGGGAGCTGTTTTTT,CASSQGQSRTGELFF
few,TRBJ1-3,-,TRBV7-6,TGTGCCAGCAGCAGCGGGACGGGCTCTGGAAACACCATATATTTT,CASSSGTGSGNTIYF
-,TRBJ1-4,TRBD1,TRBV6-5,TGTGCCAGCCCGACAGGGGTAGACAATGAAAAACTGTTTTTT,CASPTGVDNEKLFF
-,TRBJ1-1,-,TRBV5-1,TGCGCCAGCAGCTTGGCCGGGGGGAACACTGAAGCTTTCTTT,CASSLAGGNTEAFF
-,TRBJ2-1,-,TRBV19,TGTGCCAATTTCCGGTTCGATGAGCAGTTCTTC,CANFRFDEQFF
-,TRBJ1-4,-,TRBV7-9,TGTGCCAGCAGCTTTAGCCCGGCGAACACTAATGAAAAACTGTTTTTT,CASSFSPANTNEKLFF
-,TRBJ1-6,-,TRBV12-5,TGTGCTAGTGGGGAGGCCGGTCTCCTATCACCCCTCCACTTT,CASGEAGLLSPLHF
-,TRBJ2-3,TRBD1,TRBV7-2,TGTGCCAGCAGTTTCGGGACAGGGTCGTACACAGATACGCAGTATTTT,CASSFGTGSYTDTQYF
-,TRBJ2-5,TRBD2,TRBV11-3,TGTGCCAGCAGCCCTCGAGCCTTACTAGCGGGAGCCTTCCAAGAGACCCAGTACTTC,CASSPRALLAGAFQETQYF
-,TRBJ2-3,TRBD1,TRBV6-1,TGTGCCAGCAGTGAACACAGGACAGGGGGTCGTACAGATACGCAGTATTTT,CASSEHRTGGRTDTQYF
-,TRBJ2-1,-,TRBV10-3,TGTGCCATCAGTGACCGGGACAACTACAATGAGCAGTTCTTC,CAISDRDNYNEQFF
-,TRBJ1-2,-,TRBV27,TGTGCCAGCAGTTTTGAGGGTCTGGATGGCTACACCTTC,CASSFEGLDGYTF
medium-sized,TRBJ2-7,-,TRBV2,TGTGCCAGCACCCAGGACAACTACGAGCAGTACTTC,CASTQDNYEQYF
once,TRBJ1-3,TRBD1,TRBV10-3,TGTGCCATCAGTGGGGACAGGTCTGGAAACACCATATATTTT,CAISGDRSGNTIYF
-,TRBJ2-2,TRBD2,TRBV19,TGTGCCAGTACGAGTGCGGGGGGCACCGGGGAGCTGTTTTTT,CASTSAGGTGELFF
-,TRBJ1-5,-,TRBV2,TGTGCCAGCAGGGCCAGGTTGCAGCCCCAGCATTTT,CASRARLQPQHF
once,TRBJ1-4,TRBD1,TRBV10-3,TGTGCCATCAGTGGGACAGGGGTTGAAAAACTGTTTTTT,CAISGTGVEKLFF
-,TRBJ2-7,-,TRBV9,TGTGCCAGCAGCGTAAGCCCAGGGGCCCACGAGCAGTACTTC,CASSVSPGAHEQYF